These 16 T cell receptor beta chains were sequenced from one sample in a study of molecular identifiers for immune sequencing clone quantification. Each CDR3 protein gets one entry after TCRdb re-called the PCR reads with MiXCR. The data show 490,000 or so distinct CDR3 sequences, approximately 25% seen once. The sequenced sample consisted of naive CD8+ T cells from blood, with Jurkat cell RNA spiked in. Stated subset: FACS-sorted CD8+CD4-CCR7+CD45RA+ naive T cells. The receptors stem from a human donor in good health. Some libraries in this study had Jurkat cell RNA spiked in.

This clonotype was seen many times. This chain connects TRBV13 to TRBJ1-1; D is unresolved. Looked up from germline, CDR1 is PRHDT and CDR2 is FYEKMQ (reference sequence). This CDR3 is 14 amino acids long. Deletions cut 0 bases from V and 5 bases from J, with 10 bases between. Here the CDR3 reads CASSLGGPGTEAFF. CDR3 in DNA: TGTGCCAGCAGCTTAGGAGGTCCGGGGACTGAAGCTTTCTTT.

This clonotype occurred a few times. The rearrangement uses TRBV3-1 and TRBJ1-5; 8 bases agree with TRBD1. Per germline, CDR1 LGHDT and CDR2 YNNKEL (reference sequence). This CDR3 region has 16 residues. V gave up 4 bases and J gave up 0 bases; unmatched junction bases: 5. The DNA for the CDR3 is TGTGCCAGCAGCCCCGACGACAGGGGTAGCAATCAGCCCCAGCATTTT. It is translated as CASSPDDRGSNQPQHF.

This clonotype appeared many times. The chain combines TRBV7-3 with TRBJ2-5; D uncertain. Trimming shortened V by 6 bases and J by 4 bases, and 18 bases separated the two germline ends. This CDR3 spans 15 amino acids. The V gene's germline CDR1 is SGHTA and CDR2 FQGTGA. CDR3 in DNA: TGTGCCAGCAGTCCAACTGGATCCCTTCGAGAGACCCAGTACTTC. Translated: CASSPTGSLRETQYF.

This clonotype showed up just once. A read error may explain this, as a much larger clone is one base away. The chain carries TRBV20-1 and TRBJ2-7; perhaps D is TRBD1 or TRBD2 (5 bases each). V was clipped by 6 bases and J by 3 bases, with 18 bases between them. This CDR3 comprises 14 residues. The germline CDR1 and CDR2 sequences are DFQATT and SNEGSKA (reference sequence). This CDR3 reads CSATRGTMDYEQYF. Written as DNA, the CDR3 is TGCAGTGCAACGAGGGGCACTATGGACTACGAGCAGTACTTC.

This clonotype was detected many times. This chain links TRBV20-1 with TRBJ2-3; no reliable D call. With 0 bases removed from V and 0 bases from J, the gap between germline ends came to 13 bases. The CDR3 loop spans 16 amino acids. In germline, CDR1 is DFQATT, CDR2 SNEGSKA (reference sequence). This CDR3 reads CSARDADWMSTDTQYF. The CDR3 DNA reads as TGCAGTGCTAGAGATGCCGACTGGATGAGCACAGATACGCAGTATTTT.

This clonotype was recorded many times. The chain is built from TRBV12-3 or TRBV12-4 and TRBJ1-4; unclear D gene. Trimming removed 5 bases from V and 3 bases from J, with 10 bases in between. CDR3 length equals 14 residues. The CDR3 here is CASSRDLANEKLFF. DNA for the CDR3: TGTGCCAGCAGTCGGGATCTGGCTAATGAAAAACTGTTTTTT.

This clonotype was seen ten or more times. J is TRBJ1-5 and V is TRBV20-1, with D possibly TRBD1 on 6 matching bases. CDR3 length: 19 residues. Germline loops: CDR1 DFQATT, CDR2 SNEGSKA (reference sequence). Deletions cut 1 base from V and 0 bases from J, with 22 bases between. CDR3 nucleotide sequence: TGCAGTGCTAGAGTCGCTACGGCCGGGGGCCCTTATAGCAATCAGCCCCAGCATTTT. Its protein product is CSARVATAGGPYSNQPQHF.

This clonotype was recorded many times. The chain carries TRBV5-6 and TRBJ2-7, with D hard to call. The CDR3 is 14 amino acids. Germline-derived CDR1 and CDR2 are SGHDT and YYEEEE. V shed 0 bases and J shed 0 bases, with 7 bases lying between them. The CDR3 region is CASSLVESSYEQYF. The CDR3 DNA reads TGTGCCAGCAGCTTGGTAGAGAGCTCCTACGAGCAGTACTTC.

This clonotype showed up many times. CDR3 sequence reads: CASSVTGGAGYGYTF. CDR3 in DNA: TGTGCCAGCAGTGTAACAGGGGGCGCCGGCTATGGCTACACCTTC. The chain links TRBV27 to TRBJ1-2; 9 bases line up with TRBD1. The CDR3 sequence is 15 residues long. Germline-derived CDR1 and CDR2 are MNHEY and SMNVEV (reference sequence). J lost 4 bases, V lost 5 bases, and 8 bases had no gene match.

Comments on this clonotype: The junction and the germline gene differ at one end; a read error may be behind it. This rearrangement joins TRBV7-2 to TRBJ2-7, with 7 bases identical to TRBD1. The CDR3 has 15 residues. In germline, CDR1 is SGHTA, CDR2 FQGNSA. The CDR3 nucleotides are TGTGCCAGCAGCTTTTGGACAGGCCCTGCCTACAAGCAGTACTTC. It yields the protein CASSFWTGPAYKQYF.

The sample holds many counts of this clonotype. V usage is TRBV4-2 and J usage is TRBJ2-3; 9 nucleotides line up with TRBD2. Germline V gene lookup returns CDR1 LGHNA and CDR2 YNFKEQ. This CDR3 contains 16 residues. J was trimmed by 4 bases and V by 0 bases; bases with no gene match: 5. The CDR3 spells CASSQDIAGEADTQYF. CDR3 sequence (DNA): TGTGCCAGCAGCCAAGATATAGCGGGAGAAGCAGATACGCAGTATTTT.

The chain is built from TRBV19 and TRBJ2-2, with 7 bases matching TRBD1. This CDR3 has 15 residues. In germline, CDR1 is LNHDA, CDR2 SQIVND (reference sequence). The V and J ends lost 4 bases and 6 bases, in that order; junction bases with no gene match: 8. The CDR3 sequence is CASSSWTGGAGELFF. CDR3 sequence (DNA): TGTGCCAGTAGTAGCTGGACAGGTGGGGCCGGGGAGCTGTTTTTT.

CDR3 region: CASSLAGAGVEKLFF. The DNA for the CDR3 is TGTGCCAGCAGTTTGGCGGGGGCAGGAGTAGAAAAACTGTTTTTT. The V gene is TRBV12-3 or TRBV12-4, the J gene TRBJ1-4; the D gene is possibly TRBD1 (6 bases). V shed 3 bases and J shed 8 bases, with 16 bases lying between them. CDR3 length: 15 amino acids.

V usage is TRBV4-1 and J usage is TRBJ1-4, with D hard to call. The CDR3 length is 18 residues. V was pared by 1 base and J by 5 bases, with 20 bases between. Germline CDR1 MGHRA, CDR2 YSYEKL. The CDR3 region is CASSQGVDRAGKNEKLFF. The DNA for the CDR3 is TGCGCCAGCAGCCAAGGCGTTGACCGGGCAGGAAAAAATGAAAAACTGTTTTTT.

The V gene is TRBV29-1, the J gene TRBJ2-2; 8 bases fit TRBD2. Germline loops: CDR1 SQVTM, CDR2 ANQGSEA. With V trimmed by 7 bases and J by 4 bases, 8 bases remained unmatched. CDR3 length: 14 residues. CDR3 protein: CSAPGLAGTGELFF. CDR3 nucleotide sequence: TGCAGCGCCCCCGGGCTAGCGGGCACCGGGGAGCTGTTTTTT.

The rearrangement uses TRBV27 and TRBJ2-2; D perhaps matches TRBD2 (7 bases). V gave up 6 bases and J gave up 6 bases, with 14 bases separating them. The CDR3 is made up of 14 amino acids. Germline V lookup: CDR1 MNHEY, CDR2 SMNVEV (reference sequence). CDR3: CASSLLGGPGELFF. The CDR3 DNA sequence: TGTGCCAGCAGCCTACTCGGGGGGCCCGGGGAGCTGTTTTTT.